These T cell receptor beta chains were read from a single sample in a study of shared clonotypes between healthy human individuals. The protocol was immunoSEQ multiplex PCR, while the TCRdb copy is restricted to in-frame clones and leaves out a portion. The repertoire has some 1.1 million clones, 60% to 85% of them found once; the top ten carry roughly 0.9%. The source material was memory CD4+ T cells from PBMCs. The receptor source for this set is a man aged 18 to 30 in good health. Some clones in this sample may be carry-over from other donors' samples. Each CDR3 is given with its conserved first and last residue. D genes are given only for firm matches. The listing skips clone size in some rows; elsewhere it reads once, few, many or a size class.

CDR3aa,CDR3nt,d_gene,abundance,j_gene,v_gene
CASRGTGAGQPQHF,TGTGCCAGCAGAGGGACAGGGGCGGGTCAGCCCCAGCATTTT,TRBD1,few,TRBJ1-5,TRBV6-1
CASSPISGGAEAFF,TGTGCCAGCTCACCAATTTCGGGAGGGGCTGAAGCTTTCTTT,NA,NA,TRBJ1-1,TRBV18
CASSQQGSGANVLTF,TGTGCCAGCAGCCAACAGGGCTCCGGGGCCAACGTCCTGACTTTC,NA,NA,TRBJ2-6,TRBV5-6
CASSSAYSNQPQHF,TGTGCCAGCTCATCGGCCTATAGCAATCAGCCCCAGCATTTT,NA,NA,TRBJ1-5,TRBV6-5
CASSQVRSGANVLTF,TGTGCCAGCAGCCAAGTCCGCTCTGGGGCCAACGTCCTGACTTTC,NA,NA,TRBJ2-6,TRBV14
CASSLAQGDTGELFF,TGCGCCAGCAGCTTGGCTCAGGGGGACACCGGGGAGCTGTTTTTT,TRBD1,NA,TRBJ2-2,TRBV5-1
CASSRGTVNQPQHF,TGTGCCAGCAGCCGAGGGACAGTAAATCAGCCCCAGCATTTT,TRBD1,NA,TRBJ1-5,TRBV27
CASSEARWQEKLFF,TGTGCCAGCAGTGAAGCGCGATGGCAGGAAAAACTGTTTTTT,NA,once,TRBJ1-4,TRBV6-1
CASSSGGGDTEAFF,TGTGCCAGCAGCTCGGGTGGGGGAGACACTGAAGCTTTCTTT,NA,NA,TRBJ1-1,TRBV5-8
CATSRNSGTSSYEQYF,TGTGCCACCAGCAGAAATAGCGGGACGAGCTCCTACGAGCAGTACTTC,TRBD2,once,TRBJ2-7,TRBV15
CASSPGSTQGTQYF,TGCGCCAGCAGCCCCGGGTCCACCCAAGGGACCCAGTACTTC,NA,NA,TRBJ2-5,TRBV5-1
CASSAGDRAFEQYF,TGCGCCAGCAGCGCGGGGGACAGGGCATTCGAGCAGTACTTC,TRBD1,NA,TRBJ2-7,TRBV5-1
CASSLVAGGYTF,TGTGCCAGCAGTTTAGTAGCCGGGGGCTACACCTTC,NA,NA,TRBJ1-2,TRBV28
CASSWEENTEAFF,TGTGCCAGCAGCTGGGAGGAGAACACTGAAGCTTTCTTT,NA,few,TRBJ1-1,TRBV11-1
CASSRTSGLSGELFF,TGTGCCAGTAGTCGTACTAGCGGTTTGTCCGGGGAGCTGTTTTTT,TRBD2,NA,TRBJ2-2,TRBV19
CASARGRPLAGSSTDTQYF,TGTGCTAGTGCCAGGGGGCGACCACTAGCTGGGAGTAGCACAGATACGCAGTATTTT,TRBD1,NA,TRBJ2-3,TRBV12-5
CASSPGSTDTQYF,TGTGCCAGTTCACCAGGGAGCACAGATACGCAGTATTTT,NA,NA,TRBJ2-3,TRBV19
CASSLRGASNQPQHF,TGTGCCAGCAGTTTAAGGGGGGCGAGCAATCAGCCCCAGCATTTT,NA,NA,TRBJ1-5,TRBV27
CASSAYAVRTNTEAFF,TGTGCCAGCAGTGCATATGCTGTCCGAACGAACACTGAAGCTTTCTTT,NA,NA,TRBJ1-1,TRBV6-1
CASSEGQGSHQETQYF,TGTGCCAGCTCAGAGGGACAGGGGTCGCATCAAGAGACCCAGTACTTC,TRBD1,NA,TRBJ2-5,TRBV18
CASSHGARYEQYF,TGTGCCAGCAGCCATGGGGCGCGGTACGAGCAGTACTTC,NA,NA,TRBJ2-7,TRBV25-1
CASSRWTGKDEKLFF,TGCGCCAGCAGCCGCTGGACAGGGAAGGATGAAAAACTGTTTTTT,TRBD1,NA,TRBJ1-4,TRBV5-1
CASSSTGTGFREQYF,TGTGCCAGCAGTTCCACCGGGACAGGGTTCCGGGAGCAGTACTTC,TRBD1,NA,TRBJ2-7,TRBV27
CASSLGPGQRPNTEAFF,TGCGCCAGCAGCTTGGGCCCGGGACAGCGACCTAACACTGAAGCTTTCTTT,TRBD1,NA,TRBJ1-1,TRBV5-1
CASRRGLAGSFPLGEQYF,TGTGCCAGCAGAAGGGGACTAGCGGGAAGTTTCCCCCTGGGCGAGCAGTACTTC,TRBD2,NA,TRBJ2-7,TRBV5-6
CASSRQGSYEQYF,TGTGCCAGCAGTCGACAGGGCTCCTACGAGCAGTACTTC,TRBD1,many,TRBJ2-7,TRBV2
CASSQDREGTGIGNEQFF,TGCGCCAGCAGCCAAGATCGAGAAGGGACAGGGATCGGGAATGAGCAGTTCTTC,TRBD1,NA,TRBJ2-1,TRBV4-1
CASSRRQDLYNEQFF,TGCGCCAGCAGCCGACGACAGGACCTTTACAATGAGCAGTTCTTC,NA,NA,TRBJ2-1,TRBV5-1
CASSPRDRRGYTF,TGTGCCAGCAGTCCACGGGACCGAAGGGGCTACACCTTC,NA,NA,TRBJ1-2,TRBV27
CASSWSRLDEQYF,TGTGCCAGCAGTTGGTCCAGGTTGGACGAGCAGTACTTC,NA,NA,TRBJ2-7,TRBV28
CASSAGLGGYEQYF,TGTGCCAGCAGCGCCGGACTAGGTGGCTACGAGCAGTACTTC,TRBD2,NA,TRBJ2-7,TRBV11-1
CASSPWDRVQETQYF,TGTGCCAGCAGCCCCTGGGACAGGGTCCAAGAGACCCAGTACTTC,TRBD1,NA,TRBJ2-5,TRBV11-2
CASSLVGRGNQPQHF,TGTGCCAGCAGCTTAGTCGGGAGGGGCAATCAGCCCCAGCATTTT,NA,NA,TRBJ1-5,TRBV7-8
CASSLSGTAQKETQYF,TGTGCCAGCAGCTTGTCCGGGACAGCCCAAAAAGAGACCCAGTACTTC,TRBD1,NA,TRBJ2-5,TRBV5-4
CASSSGQNTDTQYF,TGCGCCAGCAGCTCGGGACAGAACACAGATACGCAGTATTTT,TRBD1,few,TRBJ2-3,TRBV5-1
CASSGRWGGSTRETQYF,TGTGCCAGCAGCGGCCGCTGGGGGGGCTCTACCAGAGAGACCCAGTACTTC,NA,NA,TRBJ2-5,TRBV14
CASSLVGGGYYEQYF,TGTGCCAGCAGCTTAGTAGGTGGGGGCTACTACGAGCAGTACTTC,NA,NA,TRBJ2-7,TRBV11-2
CASSLGTGTEKLFF,TGCGCCAGCAGTCTGGGGACAGGGACTGAAAAACTGTTTTTT,TRBD1,NA,TRBJ1-4,TRBV5-1
CASSYSLAGPSYEQYF,TGTGCCAGCAGTTACTCTCTAGCGGGGCCTTCCTACGAGCAGTACTTC,TRBD2,NA,TRBJ2-7,TRBV28
CASSVEGGEYEQYF,TGTGCCAGCAGCGTAGAGGGGGGCGAGTACGAGCAGTACTTC,NA,NA,TRBJ2-7,TRBV9
CASSLVSAGSPDEQYF,TGTGCCAGCAGCTTAGTGTCGGCAGGGTCCCCAGACGAGCAGTACTTC,NA,NA,TRBJ2-7,TRBV13
CASSRDTFTEIYF,TGTGCCAGCTCACGGGATACCTTCACGGAAATATATTTT,NA,NA,TRBJ1-3,TRBV18
CASTSGNRFASGELFF,TGTGCCAGCACTTCCGGGAACAGATTCGCGTCCGGGGAGCTGTTTTTT,NA,NA,TRBJ2-2,TRBV28
CASSQAGVLSSYEQYF,TGTGCCAGCAGCCAGGCGGGAGTTCTAAGCTCCTACGAGCAGTACTTC,TRBD2,NA,TRBJ2-7,TRBV14
CASSFGTGGSYEQYF,TGTGCCAGCAGTTTCGGGACAGGGGGCTCCTACGAGCAGTACTTC,TRBD1,NA,TRBJ2-7,TRBV6-5
CASSQGGERTF,TGTGCCAGCAGCCAGGGTGGGGAGCGCACCTTC,NA,NA,TRBJ1-2,TRBV7-9
CAWSQGGNTIYF,TGTGCCTGGAGTCAAGGGGGAAACACCATATATTTT,NA,NA,TRBJ1-3,TRBV30
CASSLKPSGRTNTGELFF,TGTGCCAGCAGCTTAAAACCTAGCGGGAGGACGAACACCGGGGAGCTGTTTTTT,TRBD2,few,TRBJ2-2,TRBV7-3
CASRGRLNEKLFF,TGTGCCAGCAGGGGACGTCTTAATGAAAAACTGTTTTTT,NA,NA,TRBJ1-4,TRBV25-1
CASSPGRVSNQPQHF,TGTGCCAGCAGTCCGGGGAGAGTCAGCAATCAGCCCCAGCATTTT,NA,NA,TRBJ1-5,TRBV6-1
CAISPRDRGLADTQYF,TGTGCCATCAGTCCTAGGGACAGGGGGCTCGCAGATACGCAGTATTTT,TRBD1,NA,TRBJ2-3,TRBV10-3
CASSQVGQGGRIISKNIQYF,TGCGCCAGCAGCCAAGTGGGACAGGGGGGGAGGATCATATCCAAAAACATTCAGTACTTC,TRBD1,once,TRBJ2-4,TRBV4-1
CASSLGPGGTNEKLFF,TGTGCCAGCAGCTTAGGGCCGGGAGGGACTAATGAAAAACTGTTTTTT,NA,once,TRBJ1-4,TRBV11-2
CASNPGATLNEKLFF,TGTGCCAGCAACCCAGGGGCGACTTTAAATGAAAAACTGTTTTTT,NA,NA,TRBJ1-4,TRBV7-9
CASSLDSGGNQPQHF,TGTGCCAGCAGCTTAGATTCAGGGGGTAATCAGCCCCAGCATTTT,TRBD1,NA,TRBJ1-5,TRBV11-2
CASSGLAVETQYF,TGTGCCAGCAGCGGCCTAGCAGTGGAGACCCAGTACTTC,NA,NA,TRBJ2-5,TRBV9
CASSSGTADEKLFF,TGTGCCAGCAGCAGCGGGACGGCTGATGAAAAACTGTTTTTT,NA,few,TRBJ1-4,TRBV6-5
CASSLQTWGYTF,TGTGCCAGCAGTTTACAAACGTGGGGCTACACCTTC,NA,NA,TRBJ1-2,TRBV28
CASRSRFGNTEAFF,TGTGCCAGCAGATCCCGATTCGGGAACACTGAAGCTTTCTTT,NA,once,TRBJ1-1,TRBV6-5